This TCR beta chain was documented in a study of blood T cells in healthy people across ages. Background on the study: Per every two T cells, about one barcoded beta molecule was captured by template switching. Points from the study as a whole: The lack of PBMC sorting stopped any conclusive naive versus antigen-experienced comparison. In long-lived donors, naive CD4+ cell counts and diversity exceeded those of aged donors.

For the second PCR, which ran for roughly 6 to 11 cycles, a sample-barcoded 5' primer and a J-beta primer mix were used. Via MiXCR, TCRdb re-called the 5' RACE reads, giving one row per CDR3 protein. The data contain some 320,000 distinct CDR3 sequences, roughly 27% of them singletons. Remarks on this clonotype: What it binds is not known.

The germline gives CDR1 SGHNT, CDR2 YENEEA. The CDR3 extends over 15 amino acids. After removal of 4 bases from V and 4 bases from J, the junction contained 6 bases not matched to a gene. Collection of around 9.3 milliliters of peripheral blood was performed for each donor. Sequencing input: blood. The sequence derives from a woman in her 70s in good health. This sequence joins TRBV11-3 and TRBJ2-5; TRBD1 aligns across 10 bases. The CDR3, as DNA: TGTGCCAGCAGCTCTGACAGGGGGCGCGGAGAGACCCAGTACTTC. It yields the protein CASSSDRGRGETQYF.